Listed below are T cell receptor beta chains from one sample, sequenced in a study of T cells in Graves' hyperthyroidism and ophthalmopathy. TCRdb called the multiplex PCR reads again in MiXCR, with one record for every CDR3 protein. The sample gives a few hundred thousand distinct CDR3 sequences, roughly 50% of which show up once; roughly 20% is in the top ten. Sequenced sample: peripheral blood or thyroid tissue (not recorded which). The receptor set was obtained from an adult woman with Graves' disease, either hyperthyroidism or ophthalmopathy (not recorded which). Each CDR3 is given with its conserved first and last residue. D genes are given only for firm matches. Not every row has a clone size; where given, it reads once, few, many or a size class.

>.|TRBV2|TRBJ1-2|.
CASSEAWGGMGYTF
TGTGCCAGCAGTGAAGCTTGGGGTGGTATGGGCTACACCTTC
>many|TRBV20-1|TRBJ1-5|.
CSAPRRGGFQPQHF
TGCAGTGCCCCCCGAAGGGGCGGGTTTCAGCCCCAGCATTTT
>.|TRBV29-1|TRBJ1-2|TRBD1
CSVVTGEGKNYGYTF
TGCAGCGTTGTCACAGGGGAGGGGAAGAACTATGGCTACACCTTC
>.|TRBV7-3|TRBJ2-6|TRBD2
CASSAGTIGANVLTF
TGTGCCAGCAGCGCCGGGACTATTGGGGCCAACGTCCTGACTTTC
>.|TRBV7-2|TRBJ1-5|.
CASSQGKEAWETQHF
TGCGCCAGCAGCCAGGGAAAGGAGGCGTGGGAGACCCAGCATTTT
>many|TRBV19|TRBJ2-7|.
CASSITLRGPWDEQYF
TGTGCCAGTAGTATCACCCTCCGGGGCCCGTGGGACGAGCAGTACTTC
>.|TRBV19|TRBJ1-2|TRBD1
CASSIYGGGEYGYTF
TGTGCCAGTAGTATTTATGGAGGGGGCGAATATGGCTACACCTTC
>.|TRBV5-6|TRBJ1-1|.
CASSLYTRTVPPDTEAFF
TGTGCCAGCAGCCTCTACACTCGGACAGTCCCCCCTGACACTGAAGCTTTCTTT
>few|TRBV29-1|TRBJ1-5|TRBD1
CSASTGKNQPQHF
TGCAGCGCCTCGACAGGGAAGAATCAGCCCCAGCATTTT
>many|TRBV2|TRBJ2-2|.
CASSVWGPGELFF
TGTGCCAGCAGTGTTTGGGGGCCCGGGGAGCTGTTTTTT
>.|TRBV15|TRBJ2-6|.
CATSRDPGATGANVLTF
TGTGCCACCAGCAGAGATCCCGGTGCCACTGGGGCCAACGTCCTGACTTTC
>once|TRBV2|TRBJ1-1|.
CAGRNTEAFF
TGTGCCGGCAGAAACACTGAAGCTTTCTTT
>many|TRBV7-3|TRBJ1-4|.
CASSPGHSNEKLFF
TGTGCCAGCAGCCCGGGACACTCTAATGAAAAACTGTTTTTT
>.|TRBV2|TRBJ1-5|TRBD1
CASGRQGSNQPQHF
TGTGCCAGCGGGAGACAGGGGAGCAATCAGCCCCAGCATTTT
>.|TRBV5-1|TRBJ1-2|.
CASSLDSRNYGYTF
TGTGCCAGCAGCTTGGACAGTCGTAACTATGGCTACACCTTC
>many|TRBV6-5|TRBJ2-7|TRBD1
CASRPWGQGRIYEQYF
TGTGCCAGCAGGCCCTGGGGACAGGGGAGAATCTACGAGCAGTACTTC
>.|TRBV10-2|TRBJ1-1|.
CASSLPGQTEVREAFF
TGCGCCAGCTCCCTCCCTGGACAGACTGAAGTAAGGGAAGCTTTCTTT
>.|TRBV7-8|TRBJ2-7|TRBD1
CASSLVGQGAAYEQYF
TGTGCCAGCAGCTTAGTAGGACAGGGGGCGGCCTACGAGCAGTACTTC
>.|TRBV10-3|TRBJ1-6|.
CAISERDGAADSPLHF
TGTGCCATCAGTGAGCGCGACGGAGCTGCGGATTCACCCCTCCACTTT
>few|TRBV10-3|TRBJ2-1|.
CAISEGGGNNEQFF
TGTGCCATCAGTGAGGGCGGGGGCAACAATGAGCAGTTCTTC
>.|TRBV7-3|TRBJ2-5|TRBD2
CASSRKAGGLETQYF
TGTGCCAGCAGCCGAAAAGCGGGAGGCTTGGAGACCCAGTACTTC
>.|TRBV24-1|TRBJ2-1|TRBD2
CATSDRPTSDSYNEQFF
TGTGCCACCAGTGATCGGCCAACTAGCGACTCCTACAATGAGCAGTTCTTC
>.|TRBV28|TRBJ2-6|TRBD1
CASSLGQGGSGANVLTF
TGTGCCAGCAGTTTAGGACAGGGGGGCTCTGGGGCCAACGTCCTGACTTTC
>many|TRBV15|TRBJ2-7|.
CATSKGPKYEQYF
TGTGCCACCAGCAAGGGACCGAAATACGAGCAGTACTTC
>once|TRBV12-3/TRBV12-4|TRBJ2-1|TRBD1
CASSLAGQLSYNEQFF
TGTGCCAGCAGTTTAGCGGGACAGCTTTCCTACAATGAGCAGTTCTTC
>few|TRBV30|TRBJ1-4|TRBD1
CAWTQGDSPNEKLFF
TGTGCCTGGACCCAAGGGGACAGCCCTAATGAAAAACTGTTTTTT
>many|TRBV9|TRBJ2-6|.
CASSPEGFGANVLTF
TGTGCCAGCAGCCCGGAGGGGTTCGGGGCCAACGTCCTGACTTTC
>few|TRBV20-1|TRBJ1-3|.
CSARYQVSGNTIYF
TGCAGTGCCAGATATCAGGTCTCTGGAAACACCATATATTTT
>.|TRBV20-1|TRBJ2-2|.
CSARQGSTGELFF
TGCAGTGCTAGACAGGGGAGCACCGGGGAGCTGTTTTTT
>.|TRBV7-2|TRBJ1-1|TRBD1
CASSLFRTGESTEAFF
TGTGCCAGCAGCTTATTCCGGACAGGCGAGAGCACTGAAGCTTTCTTT
>many|TRBV7-3|TRBJ2-2|TRBD1
CASSTQSGTVPTGELFF
TGTGCCAGCAGCACACAATCCGGGACAGTCCCGACCGGGGAGCTGTTTTTT
>few|TRBV10-2|TRBJ1-6|TRBD1
CASRRGTGDKPLHF
TGCGCCAGCAGGAGAGGGACAGGCGACAAACCCCTCCACTTT
>.|TRBV7-3|TRBJ2-3|.
CASSPEGLRTDTQYF
TGTGCCAGCAGCCCTGAGGGACTCCGCACAGATACGCAGTATTTT
>.|TRBV18|TRBJ2-7|TRBD2
CAAGERPYEQYF
TGTGCGGCGGGAGAGCGACCCTACGAGCAGTACTTC
>many|TRBV4-2|TRBJ1-1|.
CASSLFTGPEAFF
TGTGCCAGCAGCCTGTTTACGGGACCTGAAGCTTTCTTT
>many|TRBV25-1|TRBJ2-5|.
CASMFQGLYQETQYF
TGTGCCAGCATGTTTCAGGGACTTTACCAAGAGACCCAGTACTTC